The 18 T cell receptor beta chains below all came from one sample that was sequenced in a study of blood T cell repertoires in COVID-19 (dated by TCRdb to the early 2020s). The library was built by means of the immunoSEQ multiplex PCR assay. Here the immuneACCESS table is served through TCRdb, limited to in-frame sequences with V and J called. Missing clones are a known gap in these copies; in checked studies unresolved V genes cover under half, and the rest lacks a known reason. The sample yields 350,000 to 450,000 clones; around 86% were counted once. The ten largest clones capture over 2.5% of the sample. The material sequenced was peripheral blood. These receptor sequences come from a human donor in a cohort sampled during active COVID-19.

V and J are TRBV5-4 and TRBJ2-5; 7 bases align to TRBD2. Germline V gene sequence: CDR1 SGHNT, CDR2 YYREEE (reference sequence). J gave up 4 bases and V 2 bases, and 14 bases lay outside the gene matches. The CDR3 is 17 amino acids. The CDR3 DNA sequence: TGTGCCAGCAGCTTATATCGGACTTGGGGGGGAGCAGAGACCCAGTACTTC. Amino acid sequence: CASSLYRTWGGAETQYF.

This clone came up a few times. The chain joins TRBV2 to TRBJ2-7; 7 bases match TRBD1. The V and J ends lost 2 bases and 2 bases, in that order; junction bases with no gene match: 3. This CDR3 region has 14 residues. Germline V gives CDR1 SNHLY, CDR2 FYNNEI. DNA for the CDR3: TGTGCCAGCAGTGAACGAGGGACAGCCTACGAGCAGTACTTC. Its translation: CASSERGTAYEQYF.

V and J are TRBV19 and TRBJ2-5; 7 bases align to TRBD1. CDR1 is LNHDA and CDR2 is SQIVND in the germline V gene (reference sequence). V was clipped by 3 bases and J by 4 bases; unmatched bases: 8. This CDR3 is built from 15 residues. The CDR3 here is CASSIRRGGRETQYF. The DNA for the CDR3 is TGTGCCAGTAGTATTAGGCGAGGGGGCCGAGAGACCCAGTACTTC.

This clone was detected once. The chain employs TRBV28 and TRBJ2-7; TRBD1 matches 8 bases. The V segment lost 8 bases and the J segment 4 bases; nucleotides outside the gene matches: 4. The germline V gene has CDR1 MDHEN and CDR2 SYDVKM. The CDR3 has 12 amino acids. CDR3 loop: CASGTGQYEQYF. The CDR3 DNA is TGTGCCAGCGGGACAGGACAATACGAGCAGTACTTC.

The V and J genes are TRBV15 and TRBJ1-5; a possible D gene is TRBD1 (5 bases). Between the trimmed V and J ends, which lost 0 bases and 6 bases, there was a span of 12 bases. The length of the CDR3 is 15 residues. Germline-derived CDR1 and CDR2 are LNHNV and YYDKDF (reference sequence). CDR3 DNA: TGTGCCACCAGCAGAGACTTGGGGCGAGGTCAGCCCCAGCATTTT. It codes for CATSRDLGRGQPQHF.

The chain combines TRBV12-3 or TRBV12-4 with TRBJ2-5, with unresolved D. Trimming cost V 4 bases and J 5 bases, with 11 bases left between them. This CDR3 spans 13 amino acids. CDR3 coding DNA: TGTGCCAGCAGTTGGTCAGGTTCCGAGACCCAGTACTTC. Translated: CASSWSGSETQYF.

CDR3 nucleotide sequence: TGTGCCAGCAGCTTAGCGGCCGGGGGGGGCACAGATACGCAGTATTTT. As protein: CASSLAAGGGTDTQYF. The V gene is TRBV7-2, the J gene TRBJ2-3; 8 bases fit TRBD2. Germline-derived CDR1 and CDR2 are SGHTA and FQGNSA. This CDR3 contains 16 residues. The J segment lost 1 base and the V segment lost 0 bases, leaving 3 bases of the junction unmatched.

This chain connects TRBV6-5 to TRBJ1-1; D is uncertain. Germline CDR1 is MNHEY and CDR2 is SVGAGI. V was pared by 9 bases and J by 6 bases, with 14 bases between. The CDR3 length is 12 residues. This CDR3 reads CASSRGRAEAFF. Here the CDR3 DNA reads TGTGCCAGTAGCCGGGGTCGGGCTGAAGCTTTCTTT.

The V call is TRBV5-5, the J call TRBJ2-7; TRBD2 aligns across 7 bases. With 2 bases clipped from V and 6 bases from J, the junction kept 11 bases outside the gene matches. The CDR3 spans 15 residues. CDR1 is SGHKS and CDR2 is YYEKEE in the germline V gene (reference sequence). The CDR3 coding sequence is TGTGCCAGCAGCTTTTACAGCGGGGCGCTTAGCGAGCAGTACTTC. It yields the protein CASSFYSGALSEQYF.

The chain uses TRBV7-6 and TRBJ2-7; D possibly corresponds to TRBD1 (6 bases). The CDR3 has 14 amino acids. CDR1 SGHVS and CDR2 FNYEAQ come from the germline V gene. Trimming shortened V by 5 bases and J by 5 bases, and 16 bases separated the two germline ends. CDR3 sequence: CASSQTGSWNEQYF. The CDR3 bases are TGTGCCAGCAGCCAAACAGGGAGTTGGAACGAGCAGTACTTC.

This chain connects TRBV7-8 to TRBJ1-3; possibly TRBD1 for D (6 bases). Trimming left V 4 bases short and J 1 base short, with 20 bases between. Germline lookup yields CDR1 SGHVS and CDR2 FQNEAQ. The CDR3 runs to 18 residues. The CDR3 DNA reads as TGTGCCAGCAGCTGGGGGGCTGGGGAGGGCTTTTCTGGAAACACCATATATTTT. Translated, it gives CASSWGAGEGFSGNTIYF.

This chain links TRBV5-1 with TRBJ2-5; D gene uncertain. Germline values: CDR1 SGHRS, CDR2 YFSETQ. With 0 bases removed from V and 6 bases from J, the gap between germline ends came to 9 bases. The CDR3 contains 13 residues. The CDR3 region has the DNA TGCGCCAGCAGCTTGGGAAGCGATCAGACCCAGTACTTC. This gives the protein CASSLGSDQTQYF.

The chain uses TRBV9 and TRBJ2-3, with no clear D. The CDR3 runs 14 residues. The germline V and J ends were trimmed by 0 bases and 6 bases, with 11 bases remaining between them. Germline V gene sequence: CDR1 SGDLS, CDR2 YYNGEE. The CDR3 spells CASSVEASLDTQYF. As DNA, the CDR3 is TGTGCCAGCAGCGTAGAAGCTAGTTTGGATACGCAGTATTTT.

The chain links TRBV5-6 to TRBJ2-1; 9 bases align to TRBD2. Germline V gene lookup returns CDR1 SGHDT and CDR2 YYEEEE. V shed 1 base and J 4 bases; nucleotides not matched to a gene: 0. This CDR3 region has 14 residues. The CDR3: CASSLTSGYNEQFF. The CDR3 DNA follows: TGTGCCAGCAGCTTGACTAGCGGGTACAATGAGCAGTTCTTC.

The J gene is TRBJ1-4, the V gene TRBV7-2, with D perhaps TRBD1 (6 bases). Germline loops: CDR1 SGHTA, CDR2 FQGNSA. CDR3 size: 14 residues. The V end was cut by 3 bases, the J end by 9 bases, with 14 bases between. The CDR3 DNA follows: TGTGCCAGCAGCTTGGGGGGGGCAGGGCAAAAACTGTTTTTT. Amino acids: CASSLGGAGQKLFF.

The chain has TRBV3-1 (or the pseudogene TRBV3-2) and TRBJ1-1; D gene uncertain. Trimming left V 5 bases short and J 0 bases short, with 16 bases between. The germline V gene has CDR1 LGHDT and CDR2 YNNKEL (reference sequence). This CDR3 spans 16 amino acids. The CDR3 nucleotides are TGTGCCAGCAGCTCCTATTCTCAGGATATGAACACTGAAGCTTTCTTT. Translated: CASSSYSQDMNTEAFF.

The rearrangement uses TRBV6-5 and TRBJ2-7; D is unclear. Germline V gene sequence: CDR1 MNHEY, CDR2 SVGAGI. V shed 2 bases and J shed 4 bases, with 6 bases lying between them. The CDR3 is 12 amino acids. CDR3 sequence: CASSYPGYEQYF. In DNA form, the CDR3 reads TGTGCCAGCAGTTACCCCGGGTACGAGCAGTACTTC.

The chain employs TRBV27 and TRBJ2-2; maybe TRBD1 (6 bases). The CDR3 spans 14 residues. Trimming cost V 6 bases and J 3 bases, with 11 bases left between them. The germline gives CDR1 MNHEY, CDR2 SMNVEV (reference sequence). The CDR3 protein is CASRPQGYTGELFF. The CDR3 bases are TGTGCCAGCAGACCGCAGGGGTACACCGGGGAGCTGTTTTTT.